This TCR beta chain was captured by sequencing in a study of cytomegalovirus exposure and HLA in healthy donors (TCRdb year 2017). In the study overall: According to an earlier analysis of several hundred of the donors, about 179 million T cells yielded 90 million to 140 million unique TCR beta sequences and approximately 300 Gb of sequence data. A separate validation cohort of 100 to 150 different subjects was used in addition to the 666-subject first cohort. All discovery cohort repertoires had been generated on a single sequencing platform. The study was designed to test whether signatures of past pathogen exposure could be identified by cataloging public T cell receptors. HLA typing covered class I and class II loci at four-digit resolution. About five DR-DQ haplotypes were handled as single units for association and clustering because linkage in the cohort was strong. The number of donors typed differed by locus, with roughly 629-640 for A, B, C, DRB1 and DQB1, 522 for DQA1, some 570 for DPA1, and about 450 for DPB1. The genetic ancestry cluster associated with self-reported Caucasian donors included 81% of the 300 to 450 genotyped donors. Genome-wide SNP genotypes for about three fifths of the roughly 670 donors were used in a later genetic analysis, which treated that subset as a discovery cohort. The T cell repertoires of 670 or so subjects were profiled by immunosequencing and related to cytomegalovirus serostatus. To study patterns of TCR occurrence, a later analysis re-analyzed previously published TCR beta repertoires from around 700 donors and added high-resolution HLA genotyping. In an earlier analysis of roughly 580 of the donors, high-throughput TCR beta sequencing was used to judge whether each TCR beta V gene segment behaved as functional or pseudogenic. Among about 410 genotyped donors of the cohort, an average of roughly 230,000 unique TCR beta nucleotide sequences was sequenced per donor, of which roughly 18% were non-productive. An early release that covered about 600 HLA-typed donors contained approximately 300 gigabases of sequencing data and tens of millions of unique TCR sequences. High-throughput TCR immunosequencing, statistical association of individual TCRs with disease status, and machine learning were combined to predict cytomegalovirus infection status. Alongside the repertoire data, information on donor age, sex, ethnicity and CMV serostatus was compiled. In the later analysis, no new phenotypic data were used to find candidate immune exposures; instead, reliance was placed on TCR beta sequences and their occurrence across donors. Results and caveats for the whole study, not just this receptor: Sequencing depth was assumed to be roughly uniform across donors in the presence/absence analyses, though that assumption may not hold. This cohort had only TCR beta chains sequenced, and the lack of alpha or paired-chain data limited which features could be detected. Cytomegalovirus status was reported to be diagnosed by the classifier with high specificity and sensitivity in both the original and validation cohorts. A later analysis found that most CMV-associated TCR beta chains appeared HLA-restricted, with HLA associations seemingly driven largely by CMV exposure. Because some donors lacked HLA typing at each locus, the association tests relied only on the typed subset. A later genetic analysis associated a missense DCLRE1C variant with V-gene and J-gene trimming of TCR beta chains, and an independent cohort replicated the association. A later genetic analysis reported fewer N-insertions in productive TCRs among donors in an Asian-associated ancestry cluster than the roughly 670-donor mean. Linkage disequilibrium might explain the correlated functional status among segregating V segments, but an unknown experimental factor could not be ruled out. The earlier analysis of a few hundred of the donors excluded roughly 17 rarely observed V segments, including chromosome 9 orphons, because counts were too low. Most TCR sequences were observed very rarely across donors, whereas some public TCRs were present in many individuals. According to the authors, the approach could potentially be generalized to other disease states and immunological phenotypes. The study gave a list of some 150 TCR beta chains associated with cytomegalovirus. Compared with equally common non-associated chains, HLA-associated TCR beta chains in a later analysis were more clonally expanded and had lower generation probabilities. A cluster of highly shared sequence variants was judged likely to be a technical artifact of the sequencing pipeline. A further reported finding was that TCR beta sequences accurately predicted the HLA-A and HLA-B alleles for most subjects in the first cohort. Several of the top co-occurrence clusters appeared to be linked to parvovirus B19, influenza, CMV and Epstein-Barr virus, according to a later analysis. In vitro tests confirmed that a few of the cytomegalovirus-associated TCR beta chains recognize cytomegalovirus antigens. The 87-base-pair reads could not distinguish some IMGT-functional V segments, including TRBV6-2 and TRBV6-3, so those segments were excluded. In a later analysis, the rate of TCR association differed among HLA loci, with DRB1 alleles having the most associated TCRs and HLA-C alleles having the fewest. When HLA alleles, especially DR and DQ, strongly co-occurred, TCR associations were difficult to assign to individual alleles. The only immune exposure information available for the cohort was CMV serostatus. Specific HLA alleles were associated with 16,951 TCR beta sequences at a false discovery rate of 0.05 in a later analysis. In an earlier analysis of approximately 600 of the donors, most TCR beta V segments were observed in productive rearrangements about 87% or about 30% of the time, broadly matching IMGT annotations.

The cohort was made up of approximately 700 healthy bone marrow donors. All cohort members were sampled while nominally healthy, although unrecorded immune exposures were likely present. The donor was CMV seronegative and was included in the group of a few hundred seronegative cohort members. Each donor provided a peripheral blood sample, and peripheral blood mononuclear cells were used for TCR beta sequencing. Genomic DNA was extracted from the blood cell samples with the Qiagen DNeasy Blood Extraction Kit. In this sample, this clone turned up a few times. The clone's antigen remains unknown. No base quality values were provided; no much bigger clone lies one nucleotide off. Receptor libraries were prepared by the immunoSEQ multiplex PCR assay. The multiplex PCR relied on a mix of 60 forward primers for TCR Vbeta segments and 13 reverse primers for TCR Jbeta segments. The CDR3 region of rearranged TCR beta genes was amplified from genomic DNA by a multiplex PCR assay. The amplified TCR beta libraries were sequenced on the Illumina HiSeq System as 87-base-pair reads. In the paper's pipeline: A later analysis tallied roughly 78 million unique TCR beta chains across the 610 or so repertoires, and around 12 million of those chains were shared by two or more donors. To remove PCR and sequencing errors, raw reads were error-corrected and collapsed into unique sequences using a nearest-neighbor algorithm that merged closely related sequences. V, D and J gene segments were assigned by aligning CDR3 sequences to IMGT reference sequences. For a sequence to be retained, a match of at least six nucleotides was required to both a V gene segment and a J gene segment. A rearrangement was called productive if the CDR3 had no stop codons and remained in frame with V and J, and every other rearrangement was called non-productive. CDR3 was defined by IMGT convention, running from the second conserved V-encoded cysteine to the conserved J-encoded phenylalanine. In an earlier analysis of roughly 580 of the donors, sequences lacking an unambiguous match to a single V gene segment were excluded. In an earlier analysis of 587 of the donors, a V segment was called functional when productive rearrangements were above 56.7%, and segregating when the standard deviation between donors exceeded 5%. A statistical classification framework was developed to diagnose cytomegalovirus status using the catalog of TCR beta chain sequences. In a later analysis, V and J genes were assigned by comparing TCR nucleotide sequences against IMGT/GENE-DB human TR gene sequences. A later analysis assigned CDR3 sequences and most-parsimonious VDJ recombination scenarios with the TCRdist pipeline. In a later analysis, each TCR beta chain was defined by its CDR3 amino acid sequence together with its V-gene family, and reads lacking a unique V-gene family were excluded. To address suspected cross-contamination and a sequencing artifact, a later analysis removed several hundred highly shared, low-generation-probability nucleotide sequences. In a later analysis, a clonal expansion index was calculated for each public chain from normalized within-repertoire ranks of inferred template counts. In a later analysis, generation probabilities were computed using a VDJ recombination model fitted to out-of-frame rearrangements, and the results were checked against IGoR. Hypergeometric tests were used in a later analysis to score TCR-TCR, TCR-HLA and TCR-CMV co-occurrence, with a repertoire-size bias correction applied to the TCR pairs. To estimate false discovery rates, a later analysis permuted the HLA or CMV assignments 20 times. A later analysis grouped co-occurring TCRs with DBSCAN, adding TCRdist sequence similarity when clustering within HLA-allele-positive subsets. Repertoires with fewer than 30,000 or more than 120,000 public chains were left out of co-occurrence clustering, as were five repertoires with anomalous nucleotide sharing. TCRdb limited this immuneACCESS table to in-frame rearrangements with V and J called. A share of clones is missing; checked studies link under half to unresolved V genes, and the rest is unexplained. V, J and clone size reflect that table, while D and trimming were determined from the DNA. The sample table records under 55,000 clones; approximately 70% of these occur just once. In total, the top ten clones hold about 3.1% of the sample.

Looking up the germline V gene yields CDR1 SGHAT and CDR2 FQNNGV. Unmatched junction bases come to 11, with V trimmed by 6 bases and J by 7 bases. Spanning cysteine to phenylalanine, the CDR3 consists of 14 amino acids. Only the CDR3 region is kept as DNA, spanning 42 bases read in frame from base 1. The rearrangement combines TRBV11-2 with TRBJ2-7; a stretch of 8 junction bases matches TRBD1. The specimen sequenced was PBMCs. The origin of this receptor is a man between 18 and 35 years old in good health and CMV-seronegative. The nucleotide sequence reads as follows: TGTGCCAGCAGTTCCGGGACAGGCAACGTGGAGCAGTACTTC. Its protein product is CASSSGTGNVEQYF. With the portions outside the CDR3 filled from the reference TRBV11-2 and TRBJ2-7 genes, the complete variable region becomes EAGVAQSPRYKIIEKRQSVAFWCNPISGHATLYWYQQILGQGPKLLIQFQNNGVVDDSQLPKDRFSAERLKGVDSTLKIQPAKLEDSAVYLCASSSGTGNVEQYFGPGTRLTVT.